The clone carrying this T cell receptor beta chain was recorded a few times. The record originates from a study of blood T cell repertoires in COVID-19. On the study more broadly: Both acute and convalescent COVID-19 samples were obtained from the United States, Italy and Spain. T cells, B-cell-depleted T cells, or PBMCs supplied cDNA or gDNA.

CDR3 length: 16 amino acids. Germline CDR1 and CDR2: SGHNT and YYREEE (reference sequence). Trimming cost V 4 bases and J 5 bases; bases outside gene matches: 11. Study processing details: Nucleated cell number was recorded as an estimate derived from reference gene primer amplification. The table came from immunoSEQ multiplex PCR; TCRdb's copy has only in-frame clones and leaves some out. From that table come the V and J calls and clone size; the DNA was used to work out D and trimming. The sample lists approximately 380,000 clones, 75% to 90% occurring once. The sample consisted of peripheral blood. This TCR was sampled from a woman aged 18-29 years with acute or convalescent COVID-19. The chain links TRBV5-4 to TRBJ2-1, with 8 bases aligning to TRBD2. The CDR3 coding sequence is TGTGCCAGCAGCATACCAAGCGGGGGCCGACACAATGAGCAGTTCTTC. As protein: CASSIPSGGRHNEQFF.